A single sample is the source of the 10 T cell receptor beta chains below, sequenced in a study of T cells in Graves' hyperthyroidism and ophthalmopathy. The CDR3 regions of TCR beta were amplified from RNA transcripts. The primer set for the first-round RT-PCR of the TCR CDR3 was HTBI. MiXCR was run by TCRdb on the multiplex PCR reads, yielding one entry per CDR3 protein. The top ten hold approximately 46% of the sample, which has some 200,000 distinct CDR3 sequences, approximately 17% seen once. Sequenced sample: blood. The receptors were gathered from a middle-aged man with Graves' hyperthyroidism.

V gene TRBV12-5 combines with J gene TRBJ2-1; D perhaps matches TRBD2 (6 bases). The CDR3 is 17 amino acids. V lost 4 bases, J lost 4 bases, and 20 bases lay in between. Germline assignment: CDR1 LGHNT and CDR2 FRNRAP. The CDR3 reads CASGSPVERVVYNEQFF. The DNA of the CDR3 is TGTGCTAGTGGTTCCCCAGTCGAGCGGGTAGTATACAATGAGCAGTTCTTC.

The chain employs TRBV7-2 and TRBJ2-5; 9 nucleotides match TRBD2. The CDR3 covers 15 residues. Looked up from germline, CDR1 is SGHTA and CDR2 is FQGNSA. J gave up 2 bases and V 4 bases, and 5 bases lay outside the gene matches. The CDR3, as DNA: TGTGCCAGCAGCTCCCAGCGGGGGGAGCAAGAGACCCAGTACTTC. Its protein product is CASSSQRGEQETQYF.

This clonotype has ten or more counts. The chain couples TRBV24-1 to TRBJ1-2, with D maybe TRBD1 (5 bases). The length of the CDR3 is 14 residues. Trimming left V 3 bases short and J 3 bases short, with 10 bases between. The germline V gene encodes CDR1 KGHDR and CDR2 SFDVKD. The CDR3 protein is CATSDPGLDYGYTF. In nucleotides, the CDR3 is TGTGCCACCAGTGATCCGGGACTGGACTATGGCTACACCTTC.

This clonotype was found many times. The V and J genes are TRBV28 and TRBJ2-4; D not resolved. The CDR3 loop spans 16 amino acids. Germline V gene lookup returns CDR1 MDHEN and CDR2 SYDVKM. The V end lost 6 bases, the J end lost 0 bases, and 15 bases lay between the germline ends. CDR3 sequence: CASSPFRTLAKNIQYF. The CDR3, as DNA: TGTGCCAGCAGCCCCTTCAGAACCCTAGCCAAAAACATTCAGTACTTC.

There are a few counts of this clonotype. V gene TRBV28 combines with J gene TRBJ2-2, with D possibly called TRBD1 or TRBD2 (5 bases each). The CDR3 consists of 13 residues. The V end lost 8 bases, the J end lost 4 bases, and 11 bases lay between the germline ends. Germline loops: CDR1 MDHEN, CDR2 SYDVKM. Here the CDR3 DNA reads TGTGCCAGCCTGCGAGGGGTCACCGGGGAGCTGTTTTTT. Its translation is CASLRGVTGELFF.

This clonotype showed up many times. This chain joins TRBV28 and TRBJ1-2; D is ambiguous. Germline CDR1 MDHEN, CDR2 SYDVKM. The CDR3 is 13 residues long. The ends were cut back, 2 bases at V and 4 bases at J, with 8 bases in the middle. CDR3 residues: CASSLNAVYGYTF. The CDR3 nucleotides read TGTGCCAGCAGTTTAAACGCAGTCTATGGCTACACCTTC.

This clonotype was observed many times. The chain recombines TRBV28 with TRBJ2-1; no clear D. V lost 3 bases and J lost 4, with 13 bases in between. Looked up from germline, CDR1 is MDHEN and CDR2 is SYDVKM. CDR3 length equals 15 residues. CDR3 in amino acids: CASSFDHELYNEQFF. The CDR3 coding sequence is TGTGCCAGCAGTTTCGACCACGAACTATACAATGAGCAGTTCTTC.

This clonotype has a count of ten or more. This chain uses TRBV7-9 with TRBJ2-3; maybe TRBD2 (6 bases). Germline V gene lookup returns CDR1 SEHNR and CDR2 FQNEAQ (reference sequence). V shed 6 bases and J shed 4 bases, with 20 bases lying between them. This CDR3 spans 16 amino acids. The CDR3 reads CASRPGYRRVSDTQYF. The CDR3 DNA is TGTGCCAGCAGACCGGGCTACCGGAGGGTTTCAGATACGCAGTATTTT.

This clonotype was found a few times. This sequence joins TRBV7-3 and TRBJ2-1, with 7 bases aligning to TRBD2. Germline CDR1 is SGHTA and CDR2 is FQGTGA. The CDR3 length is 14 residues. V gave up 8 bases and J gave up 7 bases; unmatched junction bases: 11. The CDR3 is CASARWEAGNEQFF. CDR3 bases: TGTGCCAGCGCCAGATGGGAAGCGGGAAATGAGCAGTTCTTC.

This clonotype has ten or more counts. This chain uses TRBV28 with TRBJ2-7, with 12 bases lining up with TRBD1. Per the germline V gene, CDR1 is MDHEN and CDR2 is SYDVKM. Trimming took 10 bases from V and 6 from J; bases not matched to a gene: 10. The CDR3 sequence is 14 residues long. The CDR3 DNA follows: TGTGCCACGGGGGGGACAGGGGGCTGGTTCGAGCAGTACTTC. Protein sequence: CATGGTGGWFEQYF.